This T cell receptor (beta chain) derives from a study of Graves' ophthalmopathy and Graves' hyperthyroidism. Study-wide results and caveats: The model flagged ophthalmopathy progression at approximately 66% sensitivity and 72.22% specificity. The authors also found most expanded thyroid clonotypes above 0.001 frequency in blood.

Amplification of the TCR beta CDR3 regions used RNA transcripts (as template). The first-round RT-PCR employed HTBI primers together with the Qiagen OneStep RT-PCR kit. A multiplex PCR was then performed as the second round. TCRdb re-analysed the multiplex PCR reads in MiXCR, keeping a single row per CDR3 protein. The repertoire holds roughly 610,000 distinct CDR3 sequences, with 22% as singletons. CDR3 length equals 13 residues. Trimming took 1 base from V and 10 from J, leaving 8 bases between them. Germline V gene sequence: CDR1 SEHNR, CDR2 FQNEAQ (reference sequence). This clonotype was recorded many times. Its antigen is unidentified. Exclusion criteria comprised other autoimmune diseases, uncontrolled infections, pregnancy or lactation in patients. It was from roughly 10 ml of fresh peripheral blood that the PBMCs came.

The TCR comes from a woman between 18 and 30 years old with stable Graves' hyperthyroidism. Some clones in this sample may be carry-over from other donors' samples. V usage is TRBV7-9 and J usage is TRBJ1-6; D gene ambiguous. Sequencing was done on a sample of peripheral blood. This CDR3 reads CASSLDGGSPLHF. CDR3 bases: TGTGCCAGCAGCTTAGATGGAGGGTCACCCCTCCACTTT.